Listed below are T cell receptor beta chains from one sample, sequenced in a study of blood T cell repertoires in COVID-19. TCRdb keeps only in-frame clones here, not all; method: immunoSEQ multiplex PCR. The profile shows some 250,000 clones, roughly 76% of them singletons. Input material: peripheral blood. The receptors stem from an elderly woman with COVID-19, enrolled during active disease. Both conserved end residues are part of each CDR3. D genes are given only for firm matches. Clone size is not always given. Where it is, it says once, few, many or a class for expanded clones.

.	TRBV30	.	TRBJ2-2	TGTGCCTGGAGTAAACGGGCCCCGGGAGCCGGGGAGCTGTTTTTT	CAWSKRAPGAGELFF
.	TRBV12-5	TRBD2	TRBJ2-7	TGTGCTAGTGGATCCCGAGCGGGGGAGTCCTACGAGCAGTACTTC	CASGSRAGESYEQYF
.	TRBV18	.	TRBJ1-2	TGTGCCAGCCAAGAATTGACTATTGGGACACCGGATAACTATGGCTACACCTTC	CASQELTIGTPDNYGYTF
few	TRBV18	.	TRBJ1-1	TGTGCCAGCTCACCTAGACAGATAAACACTGAAGCTTTCTTT	CASSPRQINTEAFF
.	TRBV28	.	TRBJ1-4	TGTGCCAGCAGTCCCGGGGGGGGAGAGGAAAAACTGTTTTTT	CASSPGGGEEKLFF
.	TRBV12-3/TRBV12-4	.	TRBJ1-2	TGTGCCAGCAGTTCTGGCAACTATGGCTACACCTTC	CASSSGNYGYTF
.	TRBV5-6	.	TRBJ1-2	TGTGCCAGCAGCTTGTCGGTACAGGGAGGGGGCTACACCTTC	CASSLSVQGGGYTF
.	TRBV21-1	.	TRBJ1-2	TGTGCCAGCAGCCAAAAAAAAGCCGGGGGTAGGACGGCTAAATCTAACTATGGCTACACCTTC	CASSQKKAGGRTAKSNYGYTF
.	TRBV5-1	TRBD1	TRBJ1-1	TGCGCCAGCAGCATCAGGGGGCTTAACACTGAAGCTTTCTTT	CASSIRGLNTEAFF
.	TRBV11-2	.	TRBJ2-5	TGTGCCAGCAGCTCCCAGGGAGTTAGGGGGGAGACCCAGTACTTC	CASSSQGVRGETQYF
.	TRBV3-1/TRBV3-2	TRBD2	TRBJ2-1	TGTGCCAGCAGCTCATACCTGGGGACTAGGAAAAGGAATGAGCAGTTCTTC	CASSSYLGTRKRNEQFF
few	TRBV28	.	TRBJ1-1	TGTGCCAGCAGTCCATCAACAGGGAGTGGCACTGAAGCTTTCTTT	CASSPSTGSGTEAFF
.	TRBV7-3	TRBD2	TRBJ2-1	TGTGCCAGCAGCCCACTTTTTAGCGGGACCTCCTACAATGAGCAGTTCTTC	CASSPLFSGTSYNEQFF
few	TRBV18	TRBD1	TRBJ1-2	TGTGCCAGCTCGTACACCGGGACAGGGGTCTATGGCTACACCTTC	CASSYTGTGVYGYTF
.	TRBV18	.	TRBJ1-3	TGTGCCAGCTCAACGACAGGTTTCGCTGGAAACACCATATATTTT	CASSTTGFAGNTIYF
.	TRBV12-5	.	TRBJ2-2	TGTGCTAGTGGTTCCCTCAAAGGGGCCGGGGAGCTGTTTTTT	CASGSLKGAGELFF
few	TRBV10-1	.	TRBJ2-7	TGCGCCAGCAGTGGTGCTTATTGGCAGGGCAGCTCCTACGAGCAGTACTTC	CASSGAYWQGSSYEQYF
.	TRBV19	TRBD1	TRBJ1-2	TGTGCCAGTAGAACATTAGCCGGGACAGGGTTCGGCTACACCTTC	CASRTLAGTGFGYTF
.	TRBV30	.	TRBJ2-7	TGTGCCTGGAGTCTGGTCCGGGCCTACGAGCAGTACTTC	CAWSLVRAYEQYF
.	TRBV29-1	.	TRBJ2-1	TGCAGCGTTGATACGAGCTTGCGTTCCTACAATGAGCAGTTCTTC	CSVDTSLRSYNEQFF
.	TRBV7-9	.	TRBJ2-7	TGTGCCAGCAGCCCGCTTGGAGGGGCAGACTCCTACGAGCAGTACTTC	CASSPLGGADSYEQYF
.	TRBV9	TRBD1	TRBJ2-3	TGTGCCAGCAGCGTGACAGGGTCCCCAGGGACAGATACGCAGTATTTT	CASSVTGSPGTDTQYF
.	TRBV7-8	.	TRBJ1-1	TGTGCCAGCAGCTTAGGGCAGAGGGGGTACGTGGACACTGAAGCTTTCTTT	CASSLGQRGYVDTEAFF
.	TRBV19	TRBD1	TRBJ2-7	TGTGCCAGCGGCAGGGGGCCCTATGGGTACGAGCAGTACTTC	CASGRGPYGYEQYF
few	TRBV4-1	TRBD1	TRBJ1-2	TGCGCCAGCAGCGCTCGAGACGAGACAGGGTCATATGGCTACACCTTC	CASSARDETGSYGYTF
.	TRBV7-8	TRBD1	TRBJ1-5	TGTGCCAGCAGCTTCGGTCCGCGGACAGGGGCCTATAGCAATCAGCCCCAGCATTTT	CASSFGPRTGAYSNQPQHF
.	TRBV6-6	.	TRBJ1-2	TGTGCCAGCAGGCTTCAGCGTCTCTATGGCTACACCTTC	CASRLQRLYGYTF
.	TRBV7-3	TRBD2	TRBJ2-2	TGTGCCAGCAGCTTAAATCCGGGAGGGACCTCCACCGGGGAGCTGTTTTTT	CASSLNPGGTSTGELFF
.	TRBV6-5	.	TRBJ1-2	TGTGCCAGCATAAAAGTTGGGACATCCTATGGCTACACCTTC	CASIKVGTSYGYTF
once	TRBV20-1	.	TRBJ1-2	TGCAGTGCCCTAGACGGGATGGGCTACACCTTC	CSALDGMGYTF
.	TRBV30	TRBD1	TRBJ1-1	TGTGCCTGGAGTCTCCTGGACAGGGAATACACTGAAGCTTTCTTT	CAWSLLDREYTEAFF
.	TRBV12-3/TRBV12-4	TRBD1	TRBJ1-5	TGTGCCAGCCGGACAGGCCCCAATCAGCCCCAGCATTTT	CASRTGPNQPQHF
.	TRBV18	.	TRBJ1-6	TGTGCCAGCTCACCAGGGTACAGTTCACCCCTCCACTTT	CASSPGYSSPLHF
.	TRBV6-5	.	TRBJ1-1	TGTGCCAGCAGCGGAACAGGGAGTACTGAAGCTTTCTTT	CASSGTGSTEAFF
.	TRBV27	.	TRBJ2-2	TGTGCCAGCAGCACCGGTGGGCTAAGAACCGGGGAGCTGTTTTTT	CASSTGGLRTGELFF
.	TRBV28	.	TRBJ1-5	TGTGCCAGCAGCTGGACATTGGATCAGCCCCAGCATTTT	CASSWTLDQPQHF
.	TRBV7-3	.	TRBJ2-1	TGTGCCAGCAGCTTAGGGACTGGGTGGGAGCAGTTCTTC	CASSLGTGWEQFF
.	TRBV5-1	TRBD1	TRBJ1-1	TGCGCCAGCAGCGTCCGGGACAGGGGAAACACTGAAGCTTTCTTT	CASSVRDRGNTEAFF
.	TRBV7-9	.	TRBJ2-1	TGTGCCAGCAGCTTTGCGGGGCCGTACAATGAGCAGTTCTTC	CASSFAGPYNEQFF
.	TRBV6-5	.	TRBJ1-4	TGTGCCAGCAGGACACAGGGTCCTCGCGAAAAACTGTTTTTT	CASRTQGPREKLFF
.	TRBV9	TRBD1	TRBJ2-1	TGTGCCAGCAGCGTAAGACAGGGGGAGGACAATGAGCAGTTCTTC	CASSVRQGEDNEQFF
few	TRBV28	.	TRBJ1-6	TGTGCCAGCAGTCCATCCGAGGGATTAGGGTCACCCCTCCACTTT	CASSPSEGLGSPLHF
few	TRBV9	TRBD1	TRBJ1-1	TGTGCCAGCAGCGCGACAGGGCTAGGACCCGAAGTCCCGGCCGCTTTCTTT	CASSATGLGPEVPAAFF